Presented here are 20 T cell receptor beta chains from one specimen sequenced in a study of beta chain features in type 1 diabetes. Expressed TCRB transcripts were sequenced because the entire RNA isolate underwent reverse transcription. The method was immunoSEQ multiplex PCR; TCRdb's version includes in-frame clones alone and lacks a portion of them. The table records approximately 400,000 clones, roughly 16% of them present only once. The sample was naive CD4+ T cells from blood. Source of these receptors: a woman between 18 and 29 years old in good health.

The chain links TRBV2 to TRBJ2-4, with 8 bases aligning to TRBD1. Trimming removed 6 bases from V and 9 bases from J; junction bases left unmatched: 4. Looked up from germline, CDR1 is SNHLY and CDR2 is FYNNEI. This CDR3 has 12 amino acids. In nucleotides, the CDR3 is TGTGCCAGCAGGTTACAGGGGGTCATTCAGTACTTC. It specifies CASRLQGVIQYF.

The chain employs TRBV4-1 and TRBJ1-2; TRBD1 is a possible D gene (6 bases). Germline assignment: CDR1 MGHRA and CDR2 YSYEKL. The CDR3 totals 17 residues. Trimming removed 1 base at V and 0 bases at J, with 15 bases between. The CDR3 here is CASSQGLRGGPNYGYTF. CDR3 DNA: TGCGCCAGCAGCCAAGGTCTGCGGGGGGGCCCTAACTATGGCTACACCTTC.

The CDR3, as DNA: TGTGCCAGCAGTTCACAGGGCCACGCTGAAGCTTTCTTT. It is translated as CASSSQGHAEAFF. The chain joins TRBV27 to TRBJ1-1; D may be TRBD1 (6 bases). Deletions cut 4 bases from V and 6 bases from J, with 12 bases between. The CDR3 spans 13 residues. Per germline, CDR1 MNHEY and CDR2 SMNVEV (reference sequence).

This clone has just a few counts. V and J are TRBV19 and TRBJ2-4; weak D call: TRBD1 (6 bases). CDR1 is LNHDA and CDR2 is SQIVND in the germline V gene (reference sequence). Trimming shortened V by 5 bases and J by 0 bases, and 8 bases separated the two germline ends. The CDR3 consists of 14 residues. The CDR3 bases are TGTGCCAGTAGTCACAGGGTAGCCAAAAACATTCAGTACTTC. Its translation: CASSHRVAKNIQYF. Filled out from reference TRBV19 and TRBJ2-4, the complete variable domain reads DGGITQSPKYLFRKEGQNVTLSCEQNLNHDAMYWYRQDPGQGLRLIYYSQIVNDFQKGDIAEGYSVSREKKESFPLTVTSAQKNPTAFYLCASSHRVAKNIQYFGAGTRLSVL.

This clone came up a few times. V gene TRBV28 combines with J gene TRBJ2-7; TRBD1 aligns across 7 bases. V was clipped by 0 bases and J by 2 bases; unmatched bases: 7. Per the germline V gene, CDR1 is MDHEN and CDR2 is SYDVKM. The CDR3 runs to 16 residues. Here the CDR3 reads CASSLWGSGQTYEQYF. The CDR3 DNA follows: TGTGCCAGCAGTTTATGGGGTTCGGGACAGACCTACGAGCAGTACTTC.

This clone came up a few times. The same CDR3 can be traced to other DNA sequences in this sample. The chain is built from TRBV6-5 and TRBJ1-2; D not certain. CDR3 length equals 14 residues. The V gene's germline CDR1 is MNHEY and CDR2 SVGAGI. Trimming cost V 2 bases and J 4 bases, with 11 bases left between them. The CDR3 spells CASSYLQRGYGYTF. The CDR3 DNA is TGTGCCAGCAGTTACCTGCAGCGGGGCTATGGCTACACCTTC.

The V gene is TRBV7-6, the J gene TRBJ1-5; 9 bases fit TRBD1. Trimming cost V 5 bases and J 7 bases; bases outside gene matches: 12. Germline loops: CDR1 SGHVS, CDR2 FNYEAQ. The CDR3 contains 16 residues. The CDR3 DNA is TGTGCCAGCAGCGCCGTCGGGACAGGGTTGGGGCAGCCCCAGCATTTT. Protein sequence: CASSAVGTGLGQPQHF. Drawing the rest from reference TRBV7-6 and TRBJ1-5, the complete variable domain is GAGVSQSPRYKVTKRGQDVALRCDPISGHVSLYWYRQALGQGPEFLTYFNYEAQQDKSGLPNDRFSAERPEGSISTLTIQRTEQRDSAMYRCASSAVGTGLGQPQHFGDGTRLSIL.

The rearrangement uses TRBV6-4 and TRBJ2-1; no clear D gene. Looked up from germline, CDR1 is MRHNA and CDR2 is SNTAGT. The CDR3 is 15 amino acids. Between the trimmed V and J ends, which lost 2 bases and 7 bases, there was a span of 15 bases. Here the CDR3 DNA reads TGTGCCAGCAGTGACATAGAGCGTGGAAAGAATGAGCAGTTCTTC. It translates to CASSDIERGKNEQFF.

This chain connects TRBV6-5 to TRBJ1-5; perhaps TRBD1 as D (5 bases). The CDR3 is 14 amino acids. CDR1 MNHEY and CDR2 SVGAGI come from the germline V gene. V dropped 3 bases and J dropped 7 bases, with 13 bases sitting between them. CDR3: CASSYGGAEQPQHF. In nucleotides, the CDR3 is TGTGCCAGCAGTTATGGTGGGGCGGAGCAGCCCCAGCATTTT.

J is TRBJ2-6 and V is TRBV4-2, with TRBD2 matching over 8 bases. Germline V gene sequence: CDR1 LGHNA, CDR2 YNFKEQ. The CDR3 covers 18 residues. V lost 1 base to trimming and J lost 4 bases; unmatched junction nucleotides: 9. For the CDR3, the DNA is TGTGCCAGCAGCCAAGGGATCTGGCGGGAGGACGGGGCCAACGTCCTGACTTTC. Translating gives CASSQGIWREDGANVLTF.

J is TRBJ2-1 and V is TRBV29-1; 7 bases are shared with TRBD2. The CDR3 extends over 13 amino acids. After removal of 6 bases from V and 3 bases from J, the junction contained 5 bases not matched to a gene. Germline V gene sequence: CDR1 SQVTM, CDR2 ANQGSEA. The CDR3 sequence: CSVGTTSYNEQFF. For the CDR3, the DNA is TGCAGCGTCGGGACTACCAGCTACAATGAGCAGTTCTTC.

The table lists this clone with a few counts. The chain joins TRBV9 to TRBJ2-1; D ambiguous. V lost 2 bases to trimming and J lost 4 bases, with 4 bases between them. The CDR3 sequence is 12 residues long. Germline loops: CDR1 SGDLS, CDR2 YYNGEE. In DNA, the CDR3 is TGTGCCAGCAGCGTCATTTACAATGAGCAGTTCTTC. Translated: CASSVIYNEQFF.

The genes are TRBV5-6 and TRBJ2-3, with 11 bases matching TRBD2. V lost 4 bases and J lost 9; bases outside the gene matches: 10. Germline CDR1 SGHDT, CDR2 YYEEEE. This CDR3 spans 15 amino acids. The CDR3 protein is CASSPIAGGPGTQYF. CDR3 nucleotides: TGTGCCAGCAGCCCGATAGCGGGAGGGCCCGGAACGCAGTATTTT. Supplemented by reference TRBV5-6 and TRBJ2-3, the full variable domain reads DAGVTQSPTHLIKTRGQQVTLRCSPKSGHDTVSWYQQALGQGPQFIFQYYEEEERQRGNFPDRFSGHQFPNYSSELNVNALLLGDSALYLCASSPIAGGPGTQYFGPGTRLTVL.

This chain connects TRBV7-9 to TRBJ2-1; D ambiguous. Germline CDR1 reads SEHNR; CDR2 reads FQNEAQ (reference sequence). The ends were cut back, 5 bases at V and 5 bases at J, with 13 bases in the middle. This CDR3 is built from 14 residues. The chain's CDR3 is CASSLLSRNNEQFF. Written as DNA, the CDR3 is TGTGCCAGCAGCCTTTTGTCGAGGAACAATGAGCAGTTCTTC.

This clone was seen a few times. The V and J genes are TRBV30 and TRBJ2-1; 14 bases agree with TRBD2. This CDR3 is 15 amino acids long. The V segment lost 5 bases and the J segment 9 bases; nucleotides outside the gene matches: 9. CDR1 and CDR2 (germline): GTSNPN, SVGIG (reference sequence). CDR3 amino acids: CAWGPGLAGVGEQFF. The CDR3 DNA is TGTGCCTGGGGCCCGGGACTAGCGGGAGTTGGTGAGCAGTTCTTC.

This chain joins TRBV5-1 and TRBJ2-5, with 8 bases fitting TRBD1. The junction had 5 bases not matched to a gene; V was cut back by 2 bases and J by 5 bases. This CDR3 is 14 amino acids long. Germline CDR1 and CDR2: SGHRS and YFSETQ. CDR3 bases: TGCGCCAGCAGCTTCCAGCAGGGGGCTGAGACCCAGTACTTC. Translation gives CASSFQQGAETQYF.

The V call is TRBV7-2, the J call TRBJ1-2; 7 nucleotides line up with TRBD1. V gave up 3 bases and J gave up 5 bases; unmatched junction bases: 3. CDR3 length: 13 amino acids. The germline V gene has CDR1 SGHTA and CDR2 FQGNSA. CDR3 sequence reads: CASSFRGQYGYTF. CDR3 bases: TGTGCCAGCAGCTTTAGGGGACAGTATGGCTACACCTTC.

This clone came up a few times. The genes are TRBV5-1 and TRBJ2-7; perhaps TRBD2 as D (6 bases). Germline CDR1 is SGHRS and CDR2 is YFSETQ. The ends were cut back, 3 bases at V and 0 bases at J, with 13 bases in the middle. There are 15 residues in the CDR3. The CDR3 here is CASSSNLASSYEQYF. The CDR3 DNA is TGCGCCAGCAGCTCCAACCTAGCGTCCTCCTACGAGCAGTACTTC.

A few counts support this clone. This chain joins TRBV13 and TRBJ1-3; D gene uncertain. In germline, CDR1 is PRHDT, CDR2 FYEKMQ (reference sequence). Trimming pared 1 base from V and 0 bases from J, leaving 10 bases between. The CDR3 consists of 16 residues. The CDR3 sequence is CASSLAQPISGNTIYF. The CDR3 region has the DNA TGTGCCAGCAGCTTAGCACAGCCGATCTCTGGAAACACCATATATTTT.

The chain employs TRBV4-1 and TRBJ1-1; D not resolved. The V and J ends lost 0 bases and 11 bases respectively, with 13 bases between them. Germline-derived CDR1 and CDR2 are MGHRA and YSYEKL. This CDR3 contains 13 residues. CDR3 nucleotides: TGCGCCAGCAGCCAAGAACGACACCTCCGCGCTTTCTTT. This encodes CASSQERHLRAFF.